This note documents a single T cell receptor (beta chain) sequence. The antigen is not known. This sample was included in a study of shared clonotypes between healthy human individuals. Study at large: CD8 memory received one plate per donor, CD8 naive two, CD4 memory three and CD4 naive three.

Produced via immunoSEQ multiplex PCR; TCRdb's table is partial and in-frame only. The sample carries around 2,000,000 clones, around 96% recorded once. General observations from the study: Generation probabilities were higher for clonotypes shared across all four sorted-subset donors than for unshared ones. Depth was large, yet rarefaction showed that sorted-subset sequencing was incomplete.

Naive CD8 isolation took CD45RO-negative cells positively selected for CCR7 and excluded terminally differentiated effector memory CD45RA+ cells. CDR3 length: 14 amino acids. This sequence joins TRBV21-1 and TRBJ2-7. TRBV21-1 is a listed pseudogene. The sequenced sample consisted of naive CD8+ T cells sorted from blood. The receptor comes from a man younger than 35 in good health. CDR3 sequence: CASIPPRTRYEQYF. The DNA of the CDR3 is TGTGCCAGCATCCCCCCCAGGACCCGATACGAGCAGTACTTC.